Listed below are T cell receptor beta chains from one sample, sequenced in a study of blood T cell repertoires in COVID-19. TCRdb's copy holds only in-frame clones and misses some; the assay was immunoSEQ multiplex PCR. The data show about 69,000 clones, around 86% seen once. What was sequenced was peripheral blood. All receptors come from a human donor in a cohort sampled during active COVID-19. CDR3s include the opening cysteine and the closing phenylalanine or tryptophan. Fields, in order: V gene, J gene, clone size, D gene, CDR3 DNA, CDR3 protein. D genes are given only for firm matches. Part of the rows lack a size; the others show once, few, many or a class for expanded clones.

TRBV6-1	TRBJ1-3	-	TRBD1	TGTGCCAGCAGTGAGGGGACAGTTGGAAACACCATATATTTT	CASSEGTVGNTIYF
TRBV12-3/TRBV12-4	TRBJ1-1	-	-	TGTGCCAGCAGAGTCCAGGAGAACACTGAAGCTTTCTTT	CASRVQENTEAFF
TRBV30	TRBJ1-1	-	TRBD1	TGTGCCTGGAGTGCCGACAGGGTTGGGACTGAAGCTTTCTTT	CAWSADRVGTEAFF
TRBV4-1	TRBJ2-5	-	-	TGCGCCAGCAGCCTTATGGGGGCGGGGGAGCAAGAGACCCAGTACTTC	CASSLMGAGEQETQYF
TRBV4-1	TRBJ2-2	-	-	TGCGCCAGCAGCCAAGATCCGCCTAGCCAAAACACCGGGGAGCTGTTTTTT	CASSQDPPSQNTGELFF
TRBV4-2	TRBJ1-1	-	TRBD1	TGTGCCAGCAGCCAGGGGACAGGGAGTCCGACTGAAGCTTTCTTT	CASSQGTGSPTEAFF
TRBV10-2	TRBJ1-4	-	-	TGCGCCAGCAGTGAGTCTTCGGCCCCGCCGAGGAAACTGTTTTTT	CASSESSAPPRKLFF
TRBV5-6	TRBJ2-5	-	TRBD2	TGTGCCAGCAGCCCGCAGGGCCTAGCGGGGGCCAGGAGTCGGGAGACCCAGTACTTC	CASSPQGLAGARSRETQYF
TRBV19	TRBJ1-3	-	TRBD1	TGTGCCAGTATGGACAGGGCTGGAAACACCATATATTTT	CASMDRAGNTIYF
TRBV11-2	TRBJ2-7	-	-	TGTGCCAGCAGCTTTAATTCTCCCTACGAGCAGTACTTC	CASSFNSPYEQYF
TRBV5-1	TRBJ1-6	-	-	TGCGCCAGCCATCTAGGTAGAGGGTCGAATTCACCCCTCCACTTT	CASHLGRGSNSPLHF
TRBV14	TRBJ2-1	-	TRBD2	TGTGCCAGCAGCCGCTTCAGCGGGGGGGCTGGGAATGAGCAGTTCTTC	CASSRFSGGAGNEQFF
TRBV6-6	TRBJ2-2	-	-	TGTGCCAGCAGTTGGGGCCTCCCGAACACCGGGGAGCTGTTTTTT	CASSWGLPNTGELFF
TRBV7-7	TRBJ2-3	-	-	TGTGCTAGCAGCTTAGGGACTCTGTTCTCAGATACGCAGTATTTT	CASSLGTLFSDTQYF
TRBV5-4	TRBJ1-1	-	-	TGTGCCAGCAGCTTTAGGGGTCAGGCGAACACTGAAGCTTTCTTT	CASSFRGQANTEAFF
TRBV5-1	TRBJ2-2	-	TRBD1	TGCGCCAGCAGCCCCTTTCCGGACAGGGACAACACCGGGGAGCTGTTTTTT	CASSPFPDRDNTGELFF
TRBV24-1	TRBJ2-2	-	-	TGTGCCACCAGTAAGGGGGACACCGGGGAGCTGTTTTTT	CATSKGDTGELFF
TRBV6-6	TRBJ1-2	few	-	TGTGCCAGCAGTTACTCGGTCGCGGGGGGATGGGGCTACACCTTC	CASSYSVAGGWGYTF
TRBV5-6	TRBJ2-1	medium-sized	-	TGTGCCAGCAGTCACGGGGTTGGGGCCTACAATGAGCAGTTCTTC	CASSHGVGAYNEQFF
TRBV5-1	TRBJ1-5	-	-	TGCGCCAGCAGCTTGTCAGGGAATGGCCAGCCCCAGCATTTT	CASSLSGNGQPQHF
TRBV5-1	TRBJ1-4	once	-	TGCGCCAGCAGCCAGGAGGCGGAAAAACTGTTTTTT	CASSQEAEKLFF
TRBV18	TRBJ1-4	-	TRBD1	TGTGCCAGCTCACCCGACAGGGCCGAAAAACTGTTTTTT	CASSPDRAEKLFF
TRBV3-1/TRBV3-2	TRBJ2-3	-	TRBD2	TGTGCCAGCAGCCAAACTAGCGGGGTTGTAGATACGCAGTATTTT	CASSQTSGVVDTQYF
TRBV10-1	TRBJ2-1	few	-	TGCGCCAGCAGTGAGTCGGTGGCTAGGTCCTACAATGAGCAGTTCTTC	CASSESVARSYNEQFF
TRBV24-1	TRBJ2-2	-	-	TGTGCCACCAGTTCCAGGGAGGACACCGGGGAGCTGTTTTTT	CATSSREDTGELFF
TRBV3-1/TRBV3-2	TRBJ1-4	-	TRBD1	TGTGCCAGCAGCCCGCATTCCGGGACAGGGGGCGAAAAACTGTTTTTT	CASSPHSGTGGEKLFF
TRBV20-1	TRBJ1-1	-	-	TGCAGTGCCGACAAGAACACTGAAGCTTTCTTT	CSADKNTEAFF
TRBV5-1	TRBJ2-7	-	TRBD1	TGCGCCAGCAGCTTCGGGACAGGGACGAGCGGCGAGCAGTACTTC	CASSFGTGTSGEQYF
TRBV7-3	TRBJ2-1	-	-	TGTGCCAGCAGCCCCGACAGTGCCAATGAGCAGTTCTTC	CASSPDSANEQFF